A single sample is the source of the 16 T cell receptor beta chains below, sequenced in a study of shared clonotypes between healthy human individuals. Terminally differentiated effector memory CD45RA+ cells were excluded by CCR7 positive selection of CD45RO-negative cells. Method: immunoSEQ multiplex PCR; TCRdb's copy keeps in-frame clones and lacks some. The sample lists about 820,000 clones; 92% were seen once. The sequenced sample was naive CD8+ T cells sorted from blood. These receptors all stem from a young man in good health.

The chain joins TRBV11-2 to TRBJ2-7; the match to TRBD2 covers 7 bases. CDR1 and CDR2 from the germline V gene are SGHAT and FQNNGV. V lost 7 bases to trimming and J lost 3 bases; unmatched junction nucleotides: 3. The CDR3 sequence is 12 residues long. This CDR3 reads CASTSGGYEQYF. The CDR3 bases are TGTGCCAGCACTTCGGGGGGCTACGAGCAGTACTTC.

The rearrangement links TRBV11-3 to TRBJ2-7, with D maybe TRBD2 (5 bases). Trimming stripped 5 bases from V and 6 bases from J, with 14 bases between. The germline V gene has CDR1 SGHNT and CDR2 YENEEA. This CDR3 spans 13 amino acids. The CDR3 coding sequence is TGTGCCAGCAGCGAGGGAACATCGAGCGAGCAGTACTTC. It yields the protein CASSEGTSSEQYF.

The chain joins TRBV4-1 to TRBJ1-1; D gene uncertain. V was clipped by 1 base and J by 3 bases, with 15 bases between them. From germline, CDR1 is MGHRA and CDR2 YSYEKL. The CDR3 has 16 amino acids. Written as DNA, the CDR3 is TGCGCCAGCAGCCAAGCTGGGCTAACCGGGGACACTGAAGCTTTCTTT. Amino acids: CASSQAGLTGDTEAFF.

About this clone: An end of the junction does not agree with germline; a read error may underlie this. This chain links TRBV10-2 with TRBJ2-7; D uncertain. The CDR3 totals 16 residues. Germline V lookup: CDR1 WSHSY, CDR2 SAAADI. In nucleotides, the CDR3 is TGCGCCAGCAGTGACCCGCTTGACCCAGCCTCCGACGAGCAGTACTTC. Amino acids: CASSDPLDPASDEQYF.

The chain recombines TRBV14 with TRBJ1-1; TRBD1 agrees at 9 bases. CDR3 length equals 16 residues. V lost 4 bases to trimming and J lost 0 bases; unmatched junction nucleotides: 6. CDR1 is SGHDN, CDR2 FVKESK, per germline. CDR3 amino acids: CASSPRTGVMNTEAFF. The CDR3 DNA reads TGTGCCAGCAGCCCCCGGACAGGGGTGATGAACACTGAAGCTTTCTTT.

This clone showed up just once. The gene calls are TRBV9 and TRBJ1-4; 11 bases line up with TRBD1. The J segment lost 4 bases and the V segment lost 4 bases, leaving 6 bases of the junction unmatched. Germline assignment: CDR1 SGDLS and CDR2 YYNGEE. The CDR3 consists of 16 residues. CDR3 bases: TGTGCCAGCAGCCCGGGACAGGGGGTTGGTAATGAAAAACTGTTTTTT. Amino acids: CASSPGQGVGNEKLFF.

This clone has only one observation. The V and J genes are TRBV9 and TRBJ2-3; 7 bases match TRBD2. With 4 bases clipped from V and 4 bases from J, the junction kept 6 bases outside the gene matches. This CDR3 region has 14 residues. Germline V lookup: CDR1 SGDLS, CDR2 YYNGEE. The CDR3 sequence: CASSYEGGPDTQYF. In DNA form, the CDR3 reads TGTGCCAGCAGCTATGAGGGAGGGCCAGATACGCAGTATTTT.

V is TRBV6-4 and J is TRBJ1-1; possible D gene TRBD1, 5 bases. This CDR3 contains 11 residues. V shed 7 bases and J shed 7 bases, with 10 bases lying between them. In germline, CDR1 is MRHNA, CDR2 SNTAGT. CDR3 nucleotide sequence: TGTGCCAGCACCAAGGGGCGTGAAGCTTTCTTT. Its protein product is CASTKGREAFF.

V is TRBV10-3 and J is TRBJ2-7; D is ambiguous. This CDR3 is 13 amino acids long. Germline V gives CDR1 ENHRY, CDR2 SYGVKD. Trimming left V 2 bases short and J 3 bases short, with 8 bases between. The CDR3 loop is CAISEGMDYEQYF. The CDR3 coding sequence is TGTGCCATCAGTGAGGGGATGGACTACGAGCAGTACTTC.

The chain combines TRBV9 with TRBJ1-2, with 7 bases matching TRBD1. V gave up 0 bases and J gave up 4 bases; unmatched junction bases: 9. The CDR3 is 16 residues long. In germline, CDR1 is SGDLS, CDR2 YYNGEE. The CDR3 DNA is TGTGCCAGCAGCGTAGCTACAGGGGCCCCCCTCTATGGCTACACCTTC. Translation: CASSVATGAPLYGYTF.

The rearrangement uses TRBV27 and TRBJ2-5; the D gene is possibly TRBD1 (5 bases). The germline CDR1 and CDR2 sequences are MNHEY and SMNVEV (reference sequence). This CDR3 is 16 amino acids long. With 0 bases removed from V and 4 bases from J, the gap between germline ends came to 15 bases. CDR3 coding DNA: TGTGCCAGCAGTTTATCCCCGAGCAGGGCAGCAGAGACCCAGTACTTC. Translation: CASSLSPSRAAETQYF.

This chain links TRBV6-1 with TRBJ2-7; TRBD1 is a possible D gene (5 bases). V dropped 3 bases and J dropped 2 bases, with 11 bases sitting between them. The germline CDR1 and CDR2 sequences are MNHNS and SASEGT. This CDR3 is 14 amino acids long. CDR3 loop: CASSEWTQTYEQYF. The CDR3 nucleotides read TGTGCCAGCAGTGAGTGGACACAAACCTACGAGCAGTACTTC.

The genes are TRBV7-9 and TRBJ1-1; no definite D call. From germline, CDR1 is SEHNR and CDR2 FQNEAQ (reference sequence). Trimming pared 2 bases from V and 6 bases from J, leaving 16 bases between. The CDR3 is made up of 15 amino acids. The CDR3 sequence is CASSLSLAMRAEAFF. The CDR3 DNA sequence: TGTGCCAGCAGCTTATCTCTAGCCATGCGGGCTGAAGCTTTCTTT.

This chain links TRBV27 with TRBJ2-1, with 8 nucleotides matching TRBD2. V was clipped by 3 bases and J by 0 bases; unmatched bases: 10. This CDR3 comprises 18 residues. From germline, CDR1 is MNHEY and CDR2 SMNVEV (reference sequence). The CDR3 reads CASSLVGGRSSSYNEQFF. DNA of the CDR3: TGTGCCAGCAGTTTGGTCGGCGGGAGGTCGAGCTCCTACAATGAGCAGTTCTTC.

The chain combines TRBV29-1 with TRBJ2-5; D is possibly TRBD1 (5 bases). V was clipped by 7 bases and J by 4 bases, with 16 bases between them. CDR3 length equals 13 residues. Germline lookup yields CDR1 SQVTM and CDR2 ANQGSEA. DNA for the CDR3: TGCAGCGCCACGACAGACTTGGGAGAGACCCAGTACTTC. As protein: CSATTDLGETQYF.

V gene TRBV7-9 combines with J gene TRBJ2-1; a weak D match, TRBD1 (6 bases). The V end was cut by 5 bases, the J end by 4 bases, with 15 bases between. Germline V CDR1 and CDR2: SEHNR, FQNEAQ (reference sequence). The CDR3 loop spans 15 amino acids. Written as DNA, the CDR3 is TGTGCCAGCAGCCCGTCACAGGGAGAATACAATGAGCAGTTCTTC. Translating it yields CASSPSQGEYNEQFF.